This paragraph reports one TCR beta chain. As yet, its antigen is unknown. Germline CDR1 reads SGHTA; CDR2 reads FQGNSA. This CDR3 contains 14 residues. V was trimmed by 5 bases and J by 1 base, leaving 11 bases between them. This record belongs to a study of shared clonotypes between healthy human individuals. The study, taken as a whole, reports: For sorted subsets, rarefaction showed incomplete sequencing despite large depth.

It was into CD45RA+ naive and CD45RA-negative memory subsets that the CD4+ cells were split. Each cell subset's genomic DNA was divided evenly among several immunoSEQ plates. Per sorted-subset replicate PCR, input was around 200 ng DNA, representing about 29,000 T cell genomes. Using immunoSEQ multiplex PCR, the repertoire was profiled, and TCRdb retains in-frame clones only, with some absent. The data contain approximately 2.5 million clones, just over 90% of them seen just once; the ten biggest clones take up around 0.15%. This sequence was found in a man aged 18 to 30 in good health. The sequenced material came from naive CD4+ T cells sorted from blood. Subset in this sample: CD45RA+ positively selected. J is TRBJ1-1 and V is TRBV7-2; D uncertain. DNA of the CDR3: TGTGCCAGCAGCCCTGGCGGGGAGAACACTGAAGCTTTCTTT. It encodes CASSPGGENTEAFF.